One and the same sample provided the 25 T cell receptor beta chains below, sequenced in a study of technical replicates of blood from a handful of donors. Produced via immunoSEQ multiplex PCR; TCRdb's table is partial and in-frame only. The sample consists of some 14,000 clones, 75% to 90% of them appearing once. Sequenced input: PBMCs. These receptors all come from a human donor in good health.

This chain connects TRBV4-2 to TRBJ2-2, with 7 bases that match TRBD2. The germline V gene encodes CDR1 LGHNA and CDR2 YNFKEQ. CDR3 length: 15 amino acids. V trimming: 4 bases; J trimming: 6 bases; junction bases outside the gene matches: 8. CDR3: CASSLHGGGSGELFF. The CDR3 nucleotides are TGTGCCAGCAGCCTCCACGGGGGAGGGTCCGGGGAGCTGTTTTTT.

The chain employs TRBV5-8 and TRBJ2-7; D is unresolved. This CDR3 is built from 11 residues. Germline CDR1 and CDR2: SGHTS and YDEGEE. With 4 bases removed from V and 9 bases from J, the gap between germline ends came to 11 bases. The CDR3 region is CASSTWAAQYF. CDR3 coding DNA: TGTGCCAGCAGCACTTGGGCCGCGCAGTACTTC.

The chain is built from TRBV5-4 and TRBJ2-5; 10 bases agree with TRBD2. Germline V CDR1 and CDR2: SGHNT, YYREEE (reference sequence). This CDR3 region has 14 residues. The V segment lost 4 bases and the J segment 3 bases; nucleotides outside the gene matches: 3. The CDR3 bases are TGTGCCAGCAGCCGAGGGACTAGCGAAGAGACCCAGTACTTC. The encoded protein is CASSRGTSEETQYF.

The V and J genes are TRBV10-3 and TRBJ2-7; 7 bases agree with TRBD1. V lost 4 bases, J lost 3 bases, and 12 bases stayed unmatched. The V gene's germline CDR1 is ENHRY and CDR2 SYGVKD. The CDR3 sequence is 16 residues long. The CDR3 sequence is CAISVEGTENLYEQYF. The DNA for the CDR3 is TGTGCCATCAGTGTCGAAGGGACAGAAAATCTCTACGAGCAGTACTTC.

The chain joins TRBV27 to TRBJ2-7; 7 bases match TRBD2. Germline lookup yields CDR1 MNHEY and CDR2 SMNVEV (reference sequence). The CDR3 contains 18 residues. V gave up 0 bases and J gave up 1 base; unmatched junction bases: 12. For the CDR3, the DNA is TGTGCCAGCAGTTTATCCCTTTGGTTGGGAGGGCTTTCCTACGAGCAGTACTTC. Its protein product is CASSLSLWLGGLSYEQYF.

This chain uses TRBV7-9 with TRBJ1-4, with 9 bases identical to TRBD1. Germline V gives CDR1 SEHNR, CDR2 FQNEAQ (reference sequence). This CDR3 comprises 14 residues. Losses at the gene ends were 5 bases for V and 8 bases for J; bases not matched to a gene: 6. DNA of the CDR3: TGTGCCAGCAGCCCAGGACAGGGGAGCGAAAAACTGTTTTTT. This gives the protein CASSPGQGSEKLFF. Supplemented by reference TRBV7-9 and TRBJ1-4, the full variable domain reads DTGVSQNPRHKITKRGQNVTFRCDPISEHNRLYWYRQTLGQGPEFLTYFQNEAQLEKSRLLSDRFSAERPKGSFSTLEIQRTEQGDSAMYLCASSPGQGSEKLFFGSGTQLSVL.

The chain combines TRBV5-1 with TRBJ2-7; TRBD1 agrees at 7 bases. Germline loops: CDR1 SGHRS, CDR2 YFSETQ. This CDR3 region has 16 residues. V trimming: 4 bases; J trimming: 0 bases; junction bases outside the gene matches: 10. The CDR3: CASSQGQLIYSYEQYF. In DNA form, the CDR3 reads TGCGCCAGCAGCCAGGGACAGCTTATTTACTCCTACGAGCAGTACTTC.

This chain links TRBV28 with TRBJ1-3, with D perhaps TRBD1 (5 bases). Germline V CDR1 and CDR2: MDHEN, SYDVKM. Trimming shortened V by 4 bases and J by 0 bases, and 10 bases separated the two germline ends. The CDR3 runs to 15 residues. CDR3 amino acids: CASSSPGISGNTIYF. DNA of the CDR3: TGTGCCAGCAGTTCCCCAGGGATCTCTGGAAACACCATATATTTT.

The rearrangement joins TRBV29-1 to TRBJ2-3, with TRBD2 identical over 8 bases. The V segment lost 0 bases and the J segment 6 bases; nucleotides outside the gene matches: 20. The CDR3 runs 19 residues. Germline CDR1 SQVTM, CDR2 ANQGSEA. The CDR3 DNA reads as TGCAGCGTTGAAGATCGCTGGCCTAGCGGGCCTCCGGGTGGGGATACGCAGTATTTT. Translating gives CSVEDRWPSGPPGGDTQYF.

This clone showed up just once. The chain uses TRBV10-3 and TRBJ2-3; TRBD2 aligns across 7 bases. Looked up from germline, CDR1 is ENHRY and CDR2 is SYGVKD. After removal of 8 bases from V and 6 bases from J, the junction contained 8 bases not matched to a gene. The CDR3 totals 13 residues. CDR3 in amino acids: CAIGGREEDTQYF. CDR3 sequence (DNA): TGTGCCATCGGGGGGAGGGAGGAGGATACGCAGTATTTT.

The CDR3: CASSELPSSNTGELFF. The CDR3 DNA follows: TGCGCCAGCAGTGAGTTGCCGAGTTCGAACACCGGGGAGCTGTTTTTT. The V gene is TRBV10-1, the J gene TRBJ2-2, with D unclear. Looked up from germline, CDR1 is WNHNN and CDR2 is SYGVQD (reference sequence). Trimming cost V 1 base and J 0 bases, with 9 bases left between them. The CDR3 consists of 16 residues.

This clone was seen once. The rearrangement joins TRBV9 to TRBJ2-7, with 9 bases that match TRBD1. V shed 4 bases, J shed 4 bases, and the junction held 6 bases outside the gene matches. CDR3 length: 14 residues. Per germline, CDR1 SGDLS and CDR2 YYNGEE. The DNA of the CDR3 is TGTGCCAGCAGCCCCCTAGACAGGGGGTACGAGCAGTACTTC. Translated: CASSPLDRGYEQYF.

The chain carries TRBV5-1 and TRBJ1-3, with 11 bases that match TRBD1. V trimming: 4 bases; J trimming: 4 bases; junction bases outside the gene matches: 7. The germline V gene has CDR1 SGHRS and CDR2 YFSETQ. The CDR3 is 16 residues long. CDR3 nucleotides: TGCGCCAGCAGCCCAGGACAGGGGGCAGGAGGAAACACCATATATTTT. Amino acids: CASSPGQGAGGNTIYF.

This clone was seen a handful of times. The rearrangement uses TRBV4-2 and TRBJ2-1, with 11 bases lining up with TRBD2. CDR1 is LGHNA, CDR2 YNFKEQ, per germline. The CDR3 spans 18 residues. The ends lost 6 bases at V and 4 bases at J; junction bases unmatched: 14. CDR3 sequence: CASRTIAGGPNLYNEQFF. Here the CDR3 DNA reads TGTGCCAGCAGAACAATAGCGGGAGGGCCGAACTTATACAATGAGCAGTTCTTC.

This clone was picked up one time. The V and J genes are TRBV2 and TRBJ1-1, with no clear D. The CDR3 has 12 amino acids. The germline V gene encodes CDR1 SNHLY and CDR2 FYNNEI. The ends were cut back, 6 bases at V and 3 bases at J, with 8 bases in the middle. The CDR3 DNA sequence: TGTGCCAGCAGCCGCCAGGACACTGAAGCTTTCTTT. Its protein product is CASSRQDTEAFF.

This sequence joins TRBV7-2 and TRBJ2-5, with D possibly TRBD1 on 6 matching bases. The CDR3 is made up of 15 amino acids. V lost 5 bases to trimming and J lost 1 base, with 14 bases between them. From germline, CDR1 is SGHTA and CDR2 FQGNSA. The CDR3 DNA is TGTGCCAGCAGCCGGCAGAGAGGGGGCCAAGAGACCCAGTACTTC. Protein sequence: CASSRQRGGQETQYF.

The sample holds a few counts of this clone. The gene calls are TRBV7-8 and TRBJ2-7, with TRBD2 identical over 10 bases. Per germline, CDR1 SGHVS and CDR2 FQNEAQ. Unmatched junction bases numbered 18, after V lost 5 bases and J lost 2 bases. The CDR3 loop spans 19 amino acids. The CDR3 DNA reads TGTGCCAGCAGCCCCGCTAGGGTGGGACTAGCGCGCGCAGCCTACGAGCAGTACTTC. Residues: CASSPARVGLARAAYEQYF.

This clone was recorded only once. In DNA form, the CDR3 reads TGTGCCAGCAGCGTTTCGACGGGTACTTCCTACAATGAGCAGTTCTTC. It is translated as CASSVSTGTSYNEQFF. This chain links TRBV9 with TRBJ2-1; D call uncertain. Germline V lookup: CDR1 SGDLS, CDR2 YYNGEE. CDR3 size: 16 residues. Trimming stripped 2 bases from V and 1 base from J, with 13 bases between.

DNA of the CDR3: TGTGCCAGCTCACCAAGAACGGGAGAGGGCAATGAGCAGTTCTTC. This encodes CASSPRTGEGNEQFF. This chain uses TRBV18 with TRBJ2-1; TRBD2 might be the D (6 bases). V lost 2 bases to trimming and J lost 6 bases, with 14 bases between them. The CDR3 runs to 15 residues. Germline loops: CDR1 KGHSH, CDR2 LQKENI.

The V gene is TRBV10-3, the J gene TRBJ1-5; unclear D gene. Trimming pared 2 bases from V and 5 bases from J, leaving 16 bases between. The CDR3 covers 16 residues. Germline V gene data show CDR1 as ENHRY and CDR2 as SYGVKD. The DNA of the CDR3 is TGTGCCATCAGTGAGCCCATCCCAGGCAAAGATCAGCCCCAGCATTTT. It translates to CAISEPIPGKDQPQHF.

V and J are TRBV5-1 and TRBJ2-1, with D unresolved. The V gene lost 1 base and the J gene lost 5 bases, with 7 bases spanning the gap. CDR1 is SGHRS, CDR2 YFSETQ, per germline. This CDR3 comprises 13 residues. CDR3 sequence (DNA): TGCGCCAGCAGCTTGCAGGCGAACAATGAGCAGTTCTTC. Protein: CASSLQANNEQFF.

The genes are TRBV5-1 and TRBJ1-1; D is unclear. Germline assignment: CDR1 SGHRS and CDR2 YFSETQ. This CDR3 region has 14 residues. Trimming removed 0 bases from V and 4 bases from J, with 10 bases in between. The CDR3 DNA is TGCGCCAGCAGCTTGGATTACGGGTCCACTGAAGCTTTCTTT. Translation: CASSLDYGSTEAFF.

By sample fraction, this clone is large. The V gene is TRBV28, the J gene TRBJ2-5; 9 bases align to TRBD2. Germline V gives CDR1 MDHEN, CDR2 SYDVKM. Trimming took 7 bases from V and 5 from J; bases not matched to a gene: 11. The CDR3 has 15 residues. CDR3 sequence: CASTAGREGGETQYF. The CDR3, as DNA: TGTGCCAGCACCGCAGGGCGGGAGGGGGGGGAGACCCAGTACTTC.

The CDR3 loop reads CASSPGTSGIGELFF. CDR3 DNA sequence: TGTGCCAGCAGCCCCGGGACTAGCGGGATCGGGGAGCTGTTTTTT. This chain connects TRBV4-2 to TRBJ2-2; 13 nucleotides line up with TRBD2. The V gene's germline CDR1 is LGHNA and CDR2 YNFKEQ. The length of the CDR3 is 15 residues. The V and J ends lost 4 bases and 7 bases, in that order; junction bases with no gene match: 3.

V is TRBV5-1 and J is TRBJ2-7; maybe TRBD2 (5 bases). The V end was cut by 1 base, the J end by 6 bases, with 14 bases between. The CDR3 is 14 residues long. The germline V gene encodes CDR1 SGHRS and CDR2 YFSETQ. Here the CDR3 DNA reads TGCGCCAGCAGCTTGACCGGAGGAGGCTTCGAGCAGTACTTC. Its translation: CASSLTGGGFEQYF.